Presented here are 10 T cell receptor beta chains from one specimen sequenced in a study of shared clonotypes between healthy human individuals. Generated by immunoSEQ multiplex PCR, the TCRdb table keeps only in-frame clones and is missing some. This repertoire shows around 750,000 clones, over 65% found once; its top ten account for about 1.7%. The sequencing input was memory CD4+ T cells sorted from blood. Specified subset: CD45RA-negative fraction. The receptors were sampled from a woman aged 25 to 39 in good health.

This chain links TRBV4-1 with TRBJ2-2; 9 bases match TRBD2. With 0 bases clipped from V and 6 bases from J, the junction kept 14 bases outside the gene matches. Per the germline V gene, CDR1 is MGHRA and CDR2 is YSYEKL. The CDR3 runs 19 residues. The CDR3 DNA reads TGCGCCAGCAGCCAAGATCCGTTAGCGGGAGTGTTAGGCTCCGGGGAGCTGTTTTTT. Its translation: CASSQDPLAGVLGSGELFF.

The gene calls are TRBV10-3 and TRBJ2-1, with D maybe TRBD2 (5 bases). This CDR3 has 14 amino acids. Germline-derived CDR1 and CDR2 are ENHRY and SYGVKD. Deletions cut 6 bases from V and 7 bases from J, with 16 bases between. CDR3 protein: CAIRQFAGDNEQFF. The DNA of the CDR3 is TGTGCCATCAGACAGTTCGCGGGTGATAATGAGCAGTTCTTC.

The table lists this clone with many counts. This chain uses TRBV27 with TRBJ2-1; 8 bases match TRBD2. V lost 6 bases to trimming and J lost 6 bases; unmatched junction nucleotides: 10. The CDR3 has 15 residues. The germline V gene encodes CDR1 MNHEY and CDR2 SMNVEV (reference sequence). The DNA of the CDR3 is TGTGCCAGCAGCCCACCCGGGAGGGGCGCCAATGAGCAGTTCTTC. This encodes CASSPPGRGANEQFF.

This CDR3 reads CASSQAASVIRRDEQFF. The CDR3 DNA follows: TGCGCCAGCAGCCAAGCCGCTAGCGTAATCCGGAGGGATGAGCAGTTCTTC. The chain couples TRBV4-1 to TRBJ2-1; TRBD2 might be the D (6 bases). Deletions cut 1 base from V and 8 bases from J, with 21 bases between. Germline V gene lookup returns CDR1 MGHRA and CDR2 YSYEKL. The CDR3 is 17 amino acids.

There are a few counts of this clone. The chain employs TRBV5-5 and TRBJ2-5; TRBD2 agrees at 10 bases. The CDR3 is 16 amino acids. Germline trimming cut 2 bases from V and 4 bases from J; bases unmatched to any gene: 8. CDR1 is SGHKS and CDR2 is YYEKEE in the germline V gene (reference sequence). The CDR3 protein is CASSFLAGDPSETQYF. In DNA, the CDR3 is TGTGCCAGCAGCTTCCTAGCGGGAGATCCCTCAGAGACCCAGTACTTC.

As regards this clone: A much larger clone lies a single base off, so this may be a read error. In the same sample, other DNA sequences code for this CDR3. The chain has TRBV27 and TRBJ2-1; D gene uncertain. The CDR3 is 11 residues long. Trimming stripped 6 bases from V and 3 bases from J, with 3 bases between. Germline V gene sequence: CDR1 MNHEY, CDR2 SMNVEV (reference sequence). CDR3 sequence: CASSRYNEQFF. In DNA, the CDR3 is TGTGCCAGCAGCCGCTACAATGAGCAGTTCTTC.

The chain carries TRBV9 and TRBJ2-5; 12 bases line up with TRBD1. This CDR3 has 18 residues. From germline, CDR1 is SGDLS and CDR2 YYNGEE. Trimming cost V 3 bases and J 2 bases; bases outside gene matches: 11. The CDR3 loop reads CASSARDRGRRRQETQYF. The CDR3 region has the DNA TGTGCCAGCAGCGCCCGGGACAGGGGGCGACGACGTCAAGAGACCCAGTACTTC.

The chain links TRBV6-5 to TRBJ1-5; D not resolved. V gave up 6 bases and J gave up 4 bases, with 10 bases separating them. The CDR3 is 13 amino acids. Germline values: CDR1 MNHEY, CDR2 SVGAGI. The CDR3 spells CASSPTRNQPQHF. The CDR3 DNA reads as TGTGCCAGCAGCCCCACAAGGAATCAGCCCCAGCATTTT.

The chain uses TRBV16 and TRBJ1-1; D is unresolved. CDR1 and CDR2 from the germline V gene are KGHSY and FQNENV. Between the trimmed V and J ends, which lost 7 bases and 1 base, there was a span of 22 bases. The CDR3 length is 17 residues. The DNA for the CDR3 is TGTGCCAGCATCAAAGGCACAACTAATTTAGGGAACACTGAAGCTTTCTTT. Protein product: CASIKGTTNLGNTEAFF.

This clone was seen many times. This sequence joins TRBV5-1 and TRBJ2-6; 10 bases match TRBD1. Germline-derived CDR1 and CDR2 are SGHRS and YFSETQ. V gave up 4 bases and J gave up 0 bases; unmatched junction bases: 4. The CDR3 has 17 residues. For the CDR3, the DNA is TGCGCCAGCAGCCCCGGGACAGGGGTCTCTGGGGCCAACGTCCTGACTTTC. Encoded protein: CASSPGTGVSGANVLTF.